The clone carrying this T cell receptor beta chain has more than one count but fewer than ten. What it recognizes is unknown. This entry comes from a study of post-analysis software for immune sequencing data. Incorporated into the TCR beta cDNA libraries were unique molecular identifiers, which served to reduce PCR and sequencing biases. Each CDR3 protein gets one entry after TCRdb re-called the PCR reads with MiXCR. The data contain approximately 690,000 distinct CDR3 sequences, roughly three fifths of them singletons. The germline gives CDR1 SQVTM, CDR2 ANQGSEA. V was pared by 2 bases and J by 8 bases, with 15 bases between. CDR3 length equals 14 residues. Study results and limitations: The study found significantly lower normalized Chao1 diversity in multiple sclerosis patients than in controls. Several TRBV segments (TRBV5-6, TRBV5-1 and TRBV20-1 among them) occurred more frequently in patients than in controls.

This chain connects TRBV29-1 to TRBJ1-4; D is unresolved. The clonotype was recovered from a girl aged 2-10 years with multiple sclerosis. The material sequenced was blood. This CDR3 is CSVEPRERSEKLFF. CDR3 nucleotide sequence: TGCAGCGTTGAACCAAGGGAGCGTAGCGAAAAACTGTTTTTT. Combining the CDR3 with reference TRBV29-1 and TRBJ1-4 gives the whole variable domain SAVISQKPSRDICQRGTSLTIQCQVDSQVTMMFWYRQQPGQSLTLIATANQGSEATYESGFVIDKFPISRPNLTFSTLTVSNMSPEDSSIYLCSVEPRERSEKLFFGSGTQLSVL.